The 21 T cell receptor beta chains given below trace back to one sample, sequenced in a study of shared clonotypes between healthy human individuals. This table comes from immunoSEQ multiplex PCR, and its TCRdb copy is limited to in-frame clones, with some not included. The sample records millions of clones, roughly 94% being singletons. The source material was naive CD4+ T cells sorted from blood. Subset described: CD45RA+ positively selected. Receptor source: a man aged 18 to 35 in good health.

The chain uses TRBV2 and TRBJ1-5; D perhaps matches TRBD1 (6 bases). The V gene's germline CDR1 is SNHLY and CDR2 FYNNEI. This CDR3 comprises 15 residues. Deletions cut 6 bases from V and 2 bases from J, with 14 bases between. The CDR3 bases are TGTGCCAGCAGCTCACAGGGTATAGGCAATCAGCCCCAGCATTTT. Translated, it gives CASSSQGIGNQPQHF.

The chain links TRBV27 to TRBJ1-1; D is perhaps TRBD1 (5 bases). The CDR3 has 17 residues. V was shortened by 3 bases and J by 1 base, with 18 bases between the two germline ends. From germline, CDR1 is MNHEY and CDR2 SMNVEV (reference sequence). The CDR3: CASSFVLMGPPNTEAFF. The CDR3 DNA sequence: TGTGCCAGCAGTTTCGTTCTAATGGGGCCCCCGAACACTGAAGCTTTCTTT.

Worth noting for this clone: This sample also contains other DNA sequences that code for the same CDR3. The chain couples TRBV10-3 to TRBJ1-2; D call uncertain. The V and J ends lost 2 bases and 2 bases respectively, with 6 bases between them. This CDR3 spans 13 amino acids. Germline loops: CDR1 ENHRY, CDR2 SYGVKD. In DNA, the CDR3 is TGTGCCATCAGTGAGGGTGAAAACTATGGCTACACCTTC. Protein sequence: CAISEGENYGYTF.

In DNA form, the CDR3 reads TGTGCCAGCAGCAAAGGTGGAAAACAGGTTGAGAGGCCCCTCCACTTT. Translation: CASSKGGKQVERPLHF. The J gene is TRBJ1-6, the V gene TRBV21-1; TRBD1 reflects the table's D call only, with no check against the DNA. TRBV21-1 counts as a pseudogene. CDR3 size: 16 residues.

In the case of this clone: Other DNA sequences within the sample encode an identical CDR3. This chain connects TRBV5-1 to TRBJ2-3, with 9 bases matching TRBD1. The CDR3 spans 16 residues. Germline V gene lookup returns CDR1 SGHRS and CDR2 YFSETQ. V was pared by 4 bases and J by 2 bases, with 8 bases of the junction left unmatched. The CDR3 here is CASSLGTGSSTDTQYF. The CDR3 bases are TGCGCCAGCAGCCTAGGGACAGGGAGTTCCACAGATACGCAGTATTTT.

This chain links TRBV5-1 with TRBJ2-7; the match to TRBD1 covers 8 bases. With V trimmed by 1 base and J by 5 bases, 23 bases remained unmatched. CDR3 length: 20 amino acids. Germline CDR1 is SGHRS and CDR2 is YFSETQ. This CDR3 is CASSLFKSSGGIELRNEQYF. The CDR3 DNA reads as TGCGCCAGCAGCTTGTTTAAATCGTCAGGGGGCATTGAGTTGAGGAACGAGCAGTACTTC.

The V gene is TRBV4-1, the J gene TRBJ2-3; D is uncertain. The length of the CDR3 is 14 residues. V was pared by 0 bases and J by 5 bases, with 9 bases between. Germline CDR1 MGHRA, CDR2 YSYEKL. In nucleotides, the CDR3 is TGCGCCAGCAGCCAAGATAAGGCTATAGATACGCAGTATTTT. This sequence encodes CASSQDKAIDTQYF.

The V and J genes are TRBV6-1 and TRBJ1-1; no clear D. This CDR3 contains 15 residues. Germline V gene sequence: CDR1 MNHNS, CDR2 SASEGT. The V gene lost 1 base and the J gene lost 0 bases, with 9 bases spanning the gap. The CDR3 spells CASSEVLDLNTEAFF. CDR3 in DNA: TGTGCCAGCAGTGAAGTTCTAGACTTGAACACTGAAGCTTTCTTT.

The rearrangement links TRBV5-6 to TRBJ2-7, with 8 bases lining up with TRBD2. CDR3 length: 16 amino acids. V shed 0 bases, J shed 3 bases, and the junction held 8 bases outside the gene matches. CDR1 and CDR2 (germline): SGHDT, YYEEEE. For the CDR3, the DNA is TGTGCCAGCAGCTTGGGAGCGGGAGTAGGGCTCTACGAGCAGTACTTC. Protein product: CASSLGAGVGLYEQYF.

The rearrangement links TRBV5-1 to TRBJ2-5; TRBD2 might be the D (5 bases). This CDR3 has 14 residues. The germline V gene has CDR1 SGHRS and CDR2 YFSETQ. The germline V and J ends were trimmed by 0 bases and 5 bases, with 11 bases remaining between them. The CDR3 sequence: CASSLAPPGETQYF. The CDR3 coding sequence is TGCGCCAGCAGCTTGGCCCCCCCGGGGGAGACCCAGTACTTC.

The V gene is TRBV5-1, the J gene TRBJ2-3, with 7 positions matching TRBD1. The CDR3 has 17 amino acids. Trimming at V came to 4 bases and at J to 6 bases, leaving 17 bases not matched to a gene. Germline V gene lookup returns CDR1 SGHRS and CDR2 YFSETQ. Here the CDR3 reads CASSLGTATSRSDTQYF. CDR3 DNA: TGCGCCAGCAGCCTTGGGACAGCCACGTCCCGTTCGGATACGCAGTATTTT.

The chain uses TRBV28 and TRBJ1-1; maybe TRBD1 (5 bases). This CDR3 spans 13 amino acids. Per the germline V gene, CDR1 is MDHEN and CDR2 is SYDVKM. V was shortened by 3 bases and J by 5 bases, with 10 bases between the two germline ends. The CDR3 spells CASSLGGWTEAFF. The CDR3 coding sequence is TGTGCCAGCAGTTTGGGGGGTTGGACTGAAGCTTTCTTT.

CDR3 bases: TGTGCCAGCAGACTCCCGGGACAACGAAACACTGAAGCTTTCTTT. It specifies CASRLPGQRNTEAFF. This chain uses TRBV5-6 with TRBJ1-1, with D perhaps TRBD1 (6 bases). Trimming took off 5 bases at V and 2 bases at J, with 16 bases between the two ends. The length of the CDR3 is 15 residues. The germline CDR1 and CDR2 sequences are SGHDT and YYEEEE.

This rearrangement joins TRBV28 to TRBJ1-1; 11 positions match TRBD1. J lost 5 bases, V lost 6 bases, and 11 bases had no gene match. The CDR3 is made up of 16 amino acids. CDR1 MDHEN and CDR2 SYDVKM come from the germline V gene. DNA of the CDR3: TGTGCCAGCAGAAAGGACAGGGGGCGCCCCCTGACTGAAGCTTTCTTT. It translates to CASRKDRGRPLTEAFF.

V is TRBV28 and J is TRBJ2-5; a weak D match, TRBD2 (7 bases). The V and J ends lost 8 bases and 5 bases respectively, with 15 bases between them. The germline CDR1 and CDR2 sequences are MDHEN and SYDVKM. CDR3 size: 13 residues. The CDR3: CASGGGAVETQYF. CDR3 nucleotide sequence: TGTGCCAGCGGAGGGGGGGCGGTGGAGACCCAGTACTTC.

This clone appeared a single time. This chain connects TRBV5-4 to TRBJ1-2; no clear D gene. V was shortened by 4 bases and J by 0 bases, with 7 bases between the two germline ends. Germline CDR1 reads SGHNT; CDR2 reads YYREEE (reference sequence). The CDR3 is 13 residues long. The CDR3 DNA reads as TGTGCCAGCAGCCCCCAGGCTAACTATGGCTACACCTTC. It encodes CASSPQANYGYTF.

The chain couples TRBV19 to TRBJ2-2; a weak D match, TRBD2 (6 bases). The germline V gene has CDR1 LNHDA and CDR2 SQIVND (reference sequence). CDR3 size: 14 residues. The V end lost 6 bases, the J end lost 3 bases, and 11 bases lay between the germline ends. The CDR3 is CASRPGLYTGELFF. The DNA for the CDR3 is TGTGCCAGTAGGCCGGGACTCTACACCGGGGAGCTGTTTTTT.

The V and J genes are TRBV4-2 and TRBJ2-5; 10 bases are shared with TRBD2. Germline-derived CDR1 and CDR2 are LGHNA and YNFKEQ. With 4 bases clipped from V and 5 bases from J, the junction kept 7 bases outside the gene matches. The CDR3 length is 15 residues. CDR3: CASSPSGGADETQYF. The CDR3 DNA sequence: TGTGCCAGCAGCCCCAGCGGGGGGGCAGATGAGACCCAGTACTTC.

As for this clone: Other DNA sequences in the sample encode the same CDR3. The chain couples TRBV5-1 to TRBJ2-3, with 10 bases identical to TRBD1. In germline, CDR1 is SGHRS, CDR2 YFSETQ. This CDR3 is 14 amino acids long. V shed 4 bases and J 3 bases; nucleotides not matched to a gene: 2. In DNA form, the CDR3 reads TGCGCCAGCAGCACGGGACAGGGGACAGATACGCAGTATTTT. Its translation is CASSTGQGTDTQYF.

The rearrangement links TRBV10-3 to TRBJ2-3; TRBD1 matches at 10 bases. Germline values: CDR1 ENHRY, CDR2 SYGVKD. With V trimmed by 7 bases and J by 2 bases, 6 bases remained unmatched. The CDR3 has 15 residues. The CDR3 coding sequence is TGTGCCATCAAGAGGGGGACAGGGGACACAGATACGCAGTATTTT. Translating gives CAIKRGTGDTDTQYF.

The chain uses TRBV2 and TRBJ1-5; TRBD1 matches at 10 bases. The CDR3 consists of 15 residues. V lost 6 bases, J lost 3 bases, and 5 bases stayed unmatched. Per the germline V gene, CDR1 is SNHLY and CDR2 is FYNNEI. CDR3 region: CASRGQGGINQPQHF. The CDR3 nucleotides are TGTGCCAGCAGAGGACAGGGGGGAATCAATCAGCCCCAGCATTTT.